What follows are 2 T cell receptor beta chains derived from one specimen sequenced in a study of technical replicates of blood from a few donors (dated by TCRdb to the late 2010s). The library was produced with the immunoSEQ multiplex PCR assay. This immuneACCESS table, as held by TCRdb, lists in-frame sequences with V and J called but not all clones. Of the missing ones, under half trace to an unresolved V gene in checked studies; the others have no known cause. The sample table contains tens of thousands of clones; only one count was recorded for roughly 95% of them. Clones ranked in the top ten supply about 2.9% of the sample. Sequencing was performed on PBMCs. The receptors come from a human donor in good health. Some clones in this sample may be carry-over from other donors' samples.

V gene TRBV30 combines with J gene TRBJ1-1, with a weak D call TRBD1 (6 bases). V gave up 0 bases and J gave up 4 bases, with 9 bases separating them. CDR1 and CDR2 (germline): GTSNPN, SVGIG (reference sequence). CDR3 length: 13 amino acids. CDR3 amino acids: CAWSVGGGTEAFF. CDR3 in DNA: TGTGCCTGGAGTGTAGGGGGTGGCACTGAAGCTTTCTTT.

The chain has TRBV7-6 and TRBJ2-2, with D possibly being TRBD1 (6 bases). The germline gives CDR1 SGHVS, CDR2 FNYEAQ. The CDR3 length is 17 residues. Trimming removed 1 base from V and 1 base from J, with 13 bases in between. The CDR3 DNA follows: TGTGCCAGCAGCTTAGATCCCACGGGACAGAACACCGGGGAGCTGTTTTTT. Protein: CASSLDPTGQNTGELFF.